This is a list of T cell receptor beta chains from one sample in a study of blood T cell repertoires in COVID-19. Libraries were prepared by immunoSEQ multiplex PCR; TCRdb keeps only in-frame clonotypes and omits some of them. The sample contains approximately 200,000 clones, approximately 78% of which appear only once. What was sequenced was peripheral blood. All receptors derive from a woman at least 80 years old with acute or convalescent COVID-19. Both conserved end residues are part of each CDR3. The order of the fields is clone size, J gene, V gene, D gene, CDR3 protein, CDR3 DNA. A D gene is named only where the DNA matches it firmly. Only some rows state a clone size, as once, few, many or a class for expanded clones.

few	TRBJ1-6	TRBV10-2	.	CASSEPGEQGNSPLHF	TGCGCCAGCAGTGAGCCGGGGGAGCAGGGAAATTCACCCCTCCACTTT
.	TRBJ1-1	TRBV27	TRBD1	CASTNNPQGYTEAFF	TGTGCCAGCACCAACAACCCACAGGGGTACACTGAAGCTTTCTTT
.	TRBJ1-1	TRBV29-1	TRBD1	CSVARTGGTEAFF	TGCAGCGTTGCCCGGACAGGGGGCACTGAAGCTTTCTTT
.	TRBJ2-3	TRBV7-2	TRBD1	CASSLTGTDTQYF	TGTGCCAGCAGCTTGACAGGGACAGATACGCAGTATTTT
.	TRBJ2-4	TRBV4-3	TRBD1	CASSHIWGPRRDRGPF	TGCGCCAGCAGCCATATATGGGGCCCCAGACGGGACAGGGGCCCCTTC
.	TRBJ1-1	TRBV6-6	.	CASSYQRATEAFF	TGTGCCAGCAGTTACCAGCGAGCAACTGAAGCTTTCTTT
.	TRBJ2-2	TRBV2	TRBD2	CASSDRGHPKASGGPGELFF	TGTGCCAGCAGTGATCGGGGCCACCCAAAAGCTAGCGGGGGCCCCGGGGAGCTGTTTTTT
.	TRBJ1-5	TRBV7-9	.	CASSLVQGPQHF	TGTGCCAGCAGCTTAGTTCAGGGGCCCCAGCATTTT
.	TRBJ1-5	TRBV6-2/TRBV6-3	.	CASSYVGTSGQPQHF	TGTGCCAGCAGTTACGTGGGGACAAGCGGTCAGCCCCAGCATTTT
.	TRBJ1-5	TRBV7-2	.	CASSDVQGRPQHF	TGTGCCAGCAGCGACGTACAGGGTCGGCCCCAGCATTTT
many	TRBJ2-1	TRBV20-1	TRBD2	CSASRLAGPIWDNEQFF	TGCAGTGCTAGTCGGCTAGCGGGGCCCATATGGGACAATGAGCAGTTCTTC
.	TRBJ1-6	TRBV11-2	TRBD1	CASSTWTGVGSSPLHF	TGTGCCAGCAGCACCTGGACAGGGGTAGGGAGTTCACCCCTCCACTTT
.	TRBJ2-3	TRBV5-6	TRBD2	CASSLAGAGGLSTDTQYF	TGTGCCAGCAGCTTGGCCGGGGCGGGGGGCCTTAGCACAGATACGCAGTATTTT
few	TRBJ1-1	TRBV30	.	CAWNLAVATEAFF	TGTGCCTGGAACCTTGCAGTCGCCACTGAAGCTTTCTTT
.	TRBJ1-2	TRBV12-3/TRBV12-4	.	CASSPGRVGGYTF	TGTGCCAGCAGTCCAGGCAGGGTGGGCGGCTACACCTTC
.	TRBJ2-7	TRBV30	TRBD2	CAWSVGLAGGVGHEQYF	TGTGCCTGGAGTGTAGGGCTAGCGGGAGGAGTCGGCCACGAGCAGTACTTC
.	TRBJ2-7	TRBV7-2	TRBD2	CASSQTAGGTSYEQYF	TGTGCCAGCAGCCAGACAGCGGGGGGAACCTCCTACGAGCAGTACTTC
.	TRBJ2-3	TRBV5-1	.	CASSLVGGDDTQYF	TGCGCCAGCAGCTTGGTAGGGGGGGATGATACGCAGTATTTT
.	TRBJ1-6	TRBV9	.	CASSVEPQLTLHF	TGTGCCAGCAGCGTTGAGCCCCAATTGACCCTCCACTTT
.	TRBJ2-1	TRBV7-7	.	CASSLDMGEQFF	TGTGCTAGCAGCTTGGACATGGGTGAGCAGTTCTTC
.	TRBJ1-3	TRBV11-3	.	CASSLEGSSGNTIYF	TGTGCCAGCAGCTTAGAGGGCAGCTCTGGAAACACCATATATTTT
.	TRBJ2-1	TRBV2	.	CASLRGPLLQNEQFF	TGTGCCAGCCTTCGCGGGCCCCTCCTACAGAATGAGCAGTTCTTC
.	TRBJ1-5	TRBV6-4	.	CASSAEGGSNQPQHF	TGTGCCAGCAGTGCCGAGGGCGGATCAAATCAGCCCCAGCATTTT
.	TRBJ2-3	TRBV7-2	TRBD2	CASSTQGLATTDTQYF	TGTGCCAGCAGCACCCAGGGACTAGCAACAACAGATACGCAGTATTTT
.	TRBJ1-1	TRBV12-3/TRBV12-4	.	CASSSTGFEAFF	TGTGCCAGCAGCTCGACAGGATTCGAAGCTTTCTTT
once	TRBJ2-1	TRBV5-4	.	CASSLDGGTSYNEQFF	TGTGCCAGCAGCTTGGACGGGGGGACATCCTACAATGAGCAGTTCTTC
.	TRBJ2-1	TRBV15	TRBD2	CATSREGAGGGRGEQFF	TGTGCCACCAGCAGAGAAGGGGCGGGAGGGGGCCGAGGTGAGCAGTTCTTC
.	TRBJ2-2	TRBV7-2	.	CASSSGPATNTGELFF	TGTGCCAGCAGCTCTGGCCCAGCGACGAACACCGGGGAGCTGTTTTTT
.	TRBJ2-1	TRBV5-6	TRBD2	CASSRTSGRAGGTREQFF	TGTGCCAGCAGCCGGACTAGCGGGAGGGCCGGGGGTACGCGTGAGCAGTTCTTC
.	TRBJ1-2	TRBV30	TRBD1	CAWSVHRGGYGYTF	TGTGCCTGGAGTGTACACAGGGGAGGCTATGGCTACACCTTC
.	TRBJ1-3	TRBV18	.	CASSPRDGGNTIYF	TGTGCCAGCTCACCAAGAGACGGGGGAAACACCATATATTTT
few	TRBJ1-1	TRBV5-1	TRBD1	CASSMTGSGTEAFF	TGCGCCAGCAGCATGACAGGGTCGGGCACTGAAGCTTTCTTT
.	TRBJ2-2	TRBV30	.	CAWKSASFAGELFF	TGTGCCTGGAAGTCGGCTAGCTTCGCCGGGGAGCTGTTTTTT
.	TRBJ2-3	TRBV11-3	TRBD2	CASSFSAGRGDTQYF	TGTGCCAGCAGCTTTTCCGCAGGGAGGGGAGATACGCAGTATTTT
.	TRBJ1-4	TRBV15	TRBD1	CATRQGTNEKLFF	TGTGCCACCCGACAGGGAACTAATGAAAAACTGTTTTTT
.	TRBJ2-7	TRBV11-2	TRBD2	CASSLGPSGAYEQYF	TGTGCCAGCAGCTTAGGGCCTAGCGGGGCCTACGAGCAGTACTTC
.	TRBJ2-3	TRBV9	.	CASSVGLADTDTQYF	TGTGCCAGCAGCGTTGGGCTAGCCGACACAGATACGCAGTATTTT
.	TRBJ2-3	TRBV7-9	TRBD2	CASSLFGTSGDTQYF	TGTGCCAGCAGCTTATTCGGGACTAGCGGAGATACGCAGTATTTT
.	TRBJ2-5	TRBV3-1/TRBV3-2	.	CASSQVLVGGTETQYF	TGTGCCAGCAGCCAAGTTCTAGTGGGAGGTACGGAGACCCAGTACTTC
.	TRBJ1-2	TRBV30	TRBD1	CAWSVQGRPTGYTF	TGTGCCTGGAGTGTACAGGGGCGGCCCACAGGCTACACCTTC
.	TRBJ1-2	TRBV27	.	CASSSFRGHLTPNYGYTF	TGTGCCAGCAGTTCATTCCGGGGACACTTAACTCCTAACTATGGCTACACCTTC
.	TRBJ2-5	TRBV19	.	CASTSGQGVGSQYF	.
.	TRBJ1-4	TRBV6-1	.	CASSEMYTEGNEKLFF	TGTGCCAGCAGTGAAATGTACACAGAGGGTAATGAAAAACTGTTTTTT
.	TRBJ1-1	TRBV6-6	.	CASSYPEDSAEAFF	TGTGCCAGCAGTTACCCGGAAGACAGTGCTGAAGCTTTCTTT
.	TRBJ2-1	TRBV10-3	.	CAISEGPSGGGNEQFF	TGTGCCATCAGTGAGGGTCCTAGCGGAGGGGGGAATGAGCAGTTCTTC
few	TRBJ1-5	TRBV28	TRBD1	CASSENRGTGNQPQHF	TGTGCCAGCAGTGAAAACAGGGGTACGGGCAATCAGCCCCAGCATTTT
.	TRBJ2-7	TRBV7-6	.	CASSSLSGDYEQYF	TGTGCCAGCAGCTCTTTGTCGGGGGACTACGAGCAGTACTTC
.	TRBJ1-5	TRBV10-3	.	CAISEGQSNQPQHF	TGTGCCATCAGTGAGGGACAGAGCAATCAGCCCCAGCATTTT
.	TRBJ1-1	TRBV18	TRBD1	CASFTTGGGNTEAFF	TGTGCCAGCTTCACCACAGGGGGAGGGAACACTGAAGCTTTCTTT
.	TRBJ2-2	TRBV19	TRBD1	CASSRTGTENTGELFF	TGTGCCAGTAGCCGGACCGGGACAGAGAACACCGGGGAGCTGTTTTTT
.	TRBJ1-2	TRBV27	TRBD1	CASSLSGQSLWGYTF	TGTGCCAGCAGTTTATCGGGACAGAGTCTCTGGGGCTACACCTTC
.	TRBJ2-1	TRBV27	TRBD1	CASSLTGGRFLNEQFF	TGTGCCAGCAGCCTGACAGGGGGTCGTTTTCTCAATGAGCAGTTCTTC
few	TRBJ2-7	TRBV6-6	.	CAVQRAGDYEQYF	TGTGCCGTCCAGAGAGCGGGCGACTACGAGCAGTACTTC